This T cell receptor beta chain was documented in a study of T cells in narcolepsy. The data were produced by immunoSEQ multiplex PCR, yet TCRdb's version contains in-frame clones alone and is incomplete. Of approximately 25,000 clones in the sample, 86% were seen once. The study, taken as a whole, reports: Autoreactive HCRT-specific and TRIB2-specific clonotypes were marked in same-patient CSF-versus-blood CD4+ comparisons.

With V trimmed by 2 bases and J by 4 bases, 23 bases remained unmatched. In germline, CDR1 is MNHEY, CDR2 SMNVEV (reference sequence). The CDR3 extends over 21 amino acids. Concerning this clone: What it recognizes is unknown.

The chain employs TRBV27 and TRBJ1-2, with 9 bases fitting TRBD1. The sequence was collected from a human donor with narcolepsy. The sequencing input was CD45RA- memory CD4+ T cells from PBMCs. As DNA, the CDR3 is TGTGCCAGCAGTTTAAGGATCTTACCCCGGGACAGGGAAGGGTTTGCCTATGGCTACACCTTC. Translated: CASSLRILPRDREGFAYGYTF.